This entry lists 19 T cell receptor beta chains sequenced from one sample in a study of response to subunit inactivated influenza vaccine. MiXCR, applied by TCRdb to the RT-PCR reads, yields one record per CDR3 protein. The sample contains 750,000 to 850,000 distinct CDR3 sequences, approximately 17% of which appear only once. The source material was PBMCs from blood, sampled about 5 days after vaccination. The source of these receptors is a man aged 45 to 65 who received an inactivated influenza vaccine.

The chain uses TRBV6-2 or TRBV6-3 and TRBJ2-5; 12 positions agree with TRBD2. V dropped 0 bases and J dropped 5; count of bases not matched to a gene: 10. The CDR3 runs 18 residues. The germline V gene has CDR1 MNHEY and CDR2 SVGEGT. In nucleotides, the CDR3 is TGTGCCAGCAGTTACTCGGAACTAGCGGGAGGATTTGTGGAGACCCAGTACTTC. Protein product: CASSYSELAGGFVETQYF.

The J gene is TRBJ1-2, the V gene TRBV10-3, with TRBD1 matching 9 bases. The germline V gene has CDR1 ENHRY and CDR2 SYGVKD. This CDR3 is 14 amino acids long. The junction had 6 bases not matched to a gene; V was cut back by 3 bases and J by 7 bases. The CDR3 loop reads CAISEPGTGFGYTF. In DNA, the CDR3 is TGTGCCATCAGTGAACCCGGGACAGGGTTTGGCTACACCTTC.

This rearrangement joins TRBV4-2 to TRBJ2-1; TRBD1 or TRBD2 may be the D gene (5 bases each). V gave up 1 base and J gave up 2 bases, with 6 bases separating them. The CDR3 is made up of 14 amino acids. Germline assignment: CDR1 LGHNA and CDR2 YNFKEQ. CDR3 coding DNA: TGTGCCAGCAGCCAAGGGGACCCCTACAATGAGCAGTTCTTC. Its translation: CASSQGDPYNEQFF.

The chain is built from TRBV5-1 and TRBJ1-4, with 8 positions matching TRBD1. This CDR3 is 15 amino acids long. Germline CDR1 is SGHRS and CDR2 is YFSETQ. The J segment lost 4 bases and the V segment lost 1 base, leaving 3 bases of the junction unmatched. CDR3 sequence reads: CASSLLGQDNEKLFF. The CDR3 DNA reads TGCGCCAGCAGCTTGTTGGGACAGGATAATGAAAAACTGTTTTTT.

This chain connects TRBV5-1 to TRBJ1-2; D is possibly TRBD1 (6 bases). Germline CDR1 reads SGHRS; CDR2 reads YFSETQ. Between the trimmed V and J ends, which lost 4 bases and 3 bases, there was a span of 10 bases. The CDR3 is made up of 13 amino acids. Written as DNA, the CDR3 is TGCGCCAGCAGCGGGGGACAAGACTATGGCTACACCTTC. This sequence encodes CASSGGQDYGYTF.

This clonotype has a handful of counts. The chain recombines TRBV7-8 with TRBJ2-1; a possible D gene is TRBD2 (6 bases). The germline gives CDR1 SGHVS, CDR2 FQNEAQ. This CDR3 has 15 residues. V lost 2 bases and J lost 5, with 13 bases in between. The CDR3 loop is CASSLHLAQNNEQFF. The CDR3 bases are TGTGCCAGCAGCTTACACCTAGCGCAAAACAATGAGCAGTTCTTC.

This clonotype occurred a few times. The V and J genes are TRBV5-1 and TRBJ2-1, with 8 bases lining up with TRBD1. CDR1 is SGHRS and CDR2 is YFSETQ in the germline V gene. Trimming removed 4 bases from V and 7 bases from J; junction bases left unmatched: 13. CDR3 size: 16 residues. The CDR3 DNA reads TGCGCCAGCAGCCCCCTGGGGGGACAGGTCGGGAATGAGCAGTTCTTC. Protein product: CASSPLGGQVGNEQFF.

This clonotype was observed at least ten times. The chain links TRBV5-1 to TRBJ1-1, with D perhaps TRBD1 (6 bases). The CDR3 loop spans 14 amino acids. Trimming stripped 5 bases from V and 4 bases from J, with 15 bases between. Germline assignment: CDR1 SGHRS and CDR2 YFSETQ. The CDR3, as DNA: TGCGCCAGCAGGGACAGACCGGGCGGCACTGAAGCTTTCTTT. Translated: CASRDRPGGTEAFF.

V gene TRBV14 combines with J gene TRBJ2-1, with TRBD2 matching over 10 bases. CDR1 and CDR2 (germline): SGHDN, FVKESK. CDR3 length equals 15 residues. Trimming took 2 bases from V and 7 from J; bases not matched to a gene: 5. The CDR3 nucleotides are TGTGCCAGCAGCCAATATCTTAGCGGGAGGAATGAGCAGTTCTTC. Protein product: CASSQYLSGRNEQFF.

CDR3 coding DNA: TGTGCCAGCAGCTCCGCGGGACTAGCGATGAACACCGGGGAGCTGTTTTTT. Translating gives CASSSAGLAMNTGELFF. This chain links TRBV7-2 with TRBJ2-2; TRBD2 matches 10 bases. CDR1 is SGHTA and CDR2 is FQGNSA in the germline V gene. V gave up 4 bases and J gave up 1 base; unmatched junction bases: 6. The CDR3 runs 17 residues.

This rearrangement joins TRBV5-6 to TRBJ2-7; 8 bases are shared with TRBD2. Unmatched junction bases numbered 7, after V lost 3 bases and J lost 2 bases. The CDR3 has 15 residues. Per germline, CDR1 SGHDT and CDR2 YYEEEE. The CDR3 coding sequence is TGTGCCAGCAGCTGGGGCGGGGGGATCGCCTACGAGCAGTACTTC. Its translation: CASSWGGGIAYEQYF.

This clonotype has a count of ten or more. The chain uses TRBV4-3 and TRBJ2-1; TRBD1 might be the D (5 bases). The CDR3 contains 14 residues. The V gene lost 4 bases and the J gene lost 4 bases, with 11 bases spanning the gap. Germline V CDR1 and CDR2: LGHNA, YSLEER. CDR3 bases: TGCGCCAGCAGCCTACAGGCGGAATACAATGAGCAGTTCTTC. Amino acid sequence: CASSLQAEYNEQFF.

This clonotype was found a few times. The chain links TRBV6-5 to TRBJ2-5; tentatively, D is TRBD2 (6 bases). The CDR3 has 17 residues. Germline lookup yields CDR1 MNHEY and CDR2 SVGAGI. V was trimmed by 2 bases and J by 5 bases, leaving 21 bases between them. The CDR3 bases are TGTGCCAGCAGTTACGGCGGGGTGACTAGTGGTACGGAGACCCAGTACTTC. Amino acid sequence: CASSYGGVTSGTETQYF.

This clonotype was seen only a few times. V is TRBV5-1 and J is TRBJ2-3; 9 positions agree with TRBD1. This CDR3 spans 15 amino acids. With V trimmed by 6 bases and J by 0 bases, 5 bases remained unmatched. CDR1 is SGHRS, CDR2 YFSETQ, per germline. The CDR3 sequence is CASKQGARSTDTQYF. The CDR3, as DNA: TGCGCCAGCAAACAGGGGGCGCGGAGCACAGATACGCAGTATTTT.

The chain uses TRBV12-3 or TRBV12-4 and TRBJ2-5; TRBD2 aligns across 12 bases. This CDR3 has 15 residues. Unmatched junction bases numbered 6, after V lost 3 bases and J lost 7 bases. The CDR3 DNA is TGTGCCAGCAGTTTGACTAGCGGGGGTCAGGGGACCCAGTACTTC. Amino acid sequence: CASSLTSGGQGTQYF.

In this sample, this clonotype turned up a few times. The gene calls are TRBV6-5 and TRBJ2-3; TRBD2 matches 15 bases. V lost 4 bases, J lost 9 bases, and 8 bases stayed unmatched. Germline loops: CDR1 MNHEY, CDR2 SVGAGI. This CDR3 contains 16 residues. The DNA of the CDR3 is TGTGCCAGCAGTTCAAATGGACTAGCGGGGGGGGGGACGCAGTATTTT. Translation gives CASSSNGLAGGGTQYF.

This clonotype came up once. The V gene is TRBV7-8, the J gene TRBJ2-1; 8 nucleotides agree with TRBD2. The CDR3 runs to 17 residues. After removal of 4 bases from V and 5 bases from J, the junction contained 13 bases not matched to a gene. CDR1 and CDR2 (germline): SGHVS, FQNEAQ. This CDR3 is CASSSNIGGAVDNEQFF. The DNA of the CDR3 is TGTGCCAGCAGCTCCAACATCGGGGGGGCGGTTGACAATGAGCAGTTCTTC.

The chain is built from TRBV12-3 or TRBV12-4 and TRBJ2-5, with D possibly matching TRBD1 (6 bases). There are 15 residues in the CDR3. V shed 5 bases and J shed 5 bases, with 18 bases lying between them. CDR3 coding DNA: TGTGCCAGCAGTCAACAGGGTGTGATAAGGGAGACCCAGTACTTC. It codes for CASSQQGVIRETQYF.

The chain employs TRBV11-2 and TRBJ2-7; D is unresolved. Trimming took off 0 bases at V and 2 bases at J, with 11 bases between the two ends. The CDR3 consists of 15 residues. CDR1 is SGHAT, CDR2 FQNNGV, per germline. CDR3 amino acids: CASSLEQNAAYEQYF. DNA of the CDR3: TGTGCCAGCAGCTTAGAACAGAACGCAGCCTACGAGCAGTACTTC.